The 32 T cell receptor beta chains below were found in one sample sequenced in a study of blood T cell repertoires in COVID-19. Clones were read by immunoSEQ multiplex PCR, and TCRdb kept only the in-frame ones, dropping some. The table shows about 150,000 clones, with around 89% occurring only once. Sequenced: peripheral blood. Receptors were obtained from a woman aged 55 to 70 with active COVID-19.

The chain recombines TRBV9 with TRBJ2-7; D not resolved. The CDR3 sequence is 12 residues long. CDR1 is SGDLS, CDR2 YYNGEE, per germline. Trimming shortened V by 1 base and J by 7 bases, and 9 bases separated the two germline ends. The CDR3 reads CASSVPSREQYF. The CDR3 DNA sequence: TGTGCCAGCAGCGTACCCTCTAGGGAGCAGTACTTC.

The chain is built from TRBV5-1 and TRBJ2-3; 9 bases map to TRBD1. Germline V gives CDR1 SGHRS, CDR2 YFSETQ. V lost 1 base, J lost 1 base, and 10 bases stayed unmatched. CDR3 length: 18 residues. The chain's CDR3 is CASSLKAWRDRGTDTQYF. CDR3 nucleotide sequence: TGCGCCAGCAGCTTGAAGGCTTGGCGGGACAGGGGCACAGATACGCAGTATTTT.

A word on this clone: Other nucleotide sequences from this sample produce the same CDR3. The J gene is TRBJ1-5, the V gene TRBV21-1; the table's D call of TRBD1 was not tested on the DNA. TRBV21-1 represents a pseudogene. This CDR3 contains 15 residues. This CDR3 reads CASSKATGSNQPQHF. CDR3 DNA: TGTGCCAGTAGCAAAGCGACAGGAAGTAATCAGCCCCAGCATTTT.

CDR3 DNA: TGTGCCAGCACCCCCCTGGCGGGAGGAGGTACCGGGGAGCTGTTTTTT. It is translated as CASTPLAGGGTGELFF. V is TRBV27 and J is TRBJ2-2, with TRBD2 identical over 8 bases. Germline assignment: CDR1 MNHEY and CDR2 SMNVEV (reference sequence). The CDR3 is 16 residues long. V lost 7 bases to trimming and J lost 5 bases; unmatched junction nucleotides: 12.

The chain employs TRBV7-6 and TRBJ1-2; weak D call: TRBD1 (6 bases). Trimming took off 3 bases at V and 0 bases at J, with 11 bases between the two ends. The germline CDR1 and CDR2 sequences are SGHVS and FNYEAQ. This CDR3 contains 15 residues. The CDR3 DNA is TGTGCCAGCAGCTTGGGACAAGCAGCTAACTATGGCTACACCTTC. Protein: CASSLGQAANYGYTF.

V is TRBV3-1 (or the pseudogene TRBV3-2) and J is TRBJ1-2; TRBD1 matches at 12 bases. Germline CDR1 LGHDT, CDR2 YNNKEL (reference sequence). CDR3 size: 14 residues. J gave up 9 bases and V 1 base, and 3 bases lay outside the gene matches. The CDR3 loop is CASSQVGTGGRYTF. CDR3 in DNA: TGTGCCAGCAGCCAAGTGGGGACAGGGGGCCGCTACACCTTC.

This chain uses TRBV11-2 with TRBJ1-1; 11 bases are a match to TRBD1. The V and J ends lost 6 bases and 5 bases, in that order; junction bases with no gene match: 8. The CDR3 runs to 15 residues. Per germline, CDR1 SGHAT and CDR2 FQNNGV. The CDR3 reads CASSHGDRGKTEAFF. CDR3 sequence (DNA): TGTGCCAGCAGTCACGGGGACAGGGGGAAGACTGAAGCTTTCTTT.

The chain has TRBV27 and TRBJ1-5; the D is unclear. The length of the CDR3 is 16 residues. V lost 6 bases to trimming and J lost 2 bases, with 17 bases between them. Germline V CDR1 and CDR2: MNHEY, SMNVEV (reference sequence). CDR3 loop: CASSLVRRARNQPQHF. CDR3 DNA: TGTGCCAGCAGCCTTGTCAGGAGGGCCCGCAATCAGCCCCAGCATTTT.

This sequence joins TRBV6-5 and TRBJ2-7; D gene unclear. This CDR3 comprises 13 residues. Germline loops: CDR1 MNHEY, CDR2 SVGAGI. V was cut by 7 bases and J by 0 bases, with 10 bases left in between. The CDR3 sequence: CASTSQVSYEQYF. CDR3 sequence (DNA): TGTGCCAGCACTTCCCAGGTCTCCTACGAGCAGTACTTC.

The chain recombines TRBV10-3 with TRBJ2-1; perhaps TRBD2 as D (5 bases). V lost 2 bases and J lost 9, with 20 bases in between. The CDR3 covers 16 residues. Germline V gene lookup returns CDR1 ENHRY and CDR2 SYGVKD. CDR3 DNA: TGTGCCATCAGTGAGAGCTCTCGCGGCGGTCGGGGTGAGCAGTTCTTC. Protein product: CAISESSRGGRGEQFF.

This sequence joins TRBV28 and TRBJ2-7; 8 positions agree with TRBD2. V lost 4 bases to trimming and J lost 2 bases; unmatched junction nucleotides: 7. The CDR3 contains 15 residues. The germline V gene encodes CDR1 MDHEN and CDR2 SYDVKM. This chain's CDR3 is CASSSPGGRTYEQYF. CDR3 DNA: TGTGCCAGCAGTTCCCCGGGCGGGAGGACCTACGAGCAGTACTTC.

The genes are TRBV7-3 and TRBJ2-3; perhaps TRBD1 as D (6 bases). The CDR3 is 12 residues long. CDR1 and CDR2 (germline): SGHTA, FQGTGA. Trimming cost V 8 bases and J 3 bases, with 9 bases left between them. CDR3 amino acids: CASGTGTDTQYF. The CDR3 DNA reads as TGTGCCAGCGGAACAGGGACAGATACGCAGTATTTT.

This chain links TRBV13 with TRBJ2-1; 12 bases are a match to TRBD2. The germline gives CDR1 PRHDT, CDR2 FYEKMQ (reference sequence). The CDR3 has 14 residues. With 6 bases clipped from V and 6 bases from J, the junction kept 3 bases outside the gene matches. The DNA of the CDR3 is TGTGCCAGCAGGACTAGCGGGAGAGGCAATGAGCAGTTCTTC. Translation gives CASRTSGRGNEQFF.

The chain uses TRBV7-3 and TRBJ1-3, with 10 bases aligning to TRBD1. The trim removed 2 bases at V and 2 bases at J, leaving 3 bases unmatched. CDR3 size: 16 residues. The germline gives CDR1 SGHTA, CDR2 FQGTGA. Here the CDR3 reads CASSLGGQGTGNTIYF. The CDR3 nucleotides are TGTGCCAGCAGCTTAGGGGGACAGGGGACTGGAAACACCATATATTTT.

J is TRBJ1-4 and V is TRBV28, with 7 bases that match TRBD1. Trimming at V came to 7 bases and at J to 0 bases, leaving 5 bases not matched to a gene. Germline V CDR1 and CDR2: MDHEN, SYDVKM. The CDR3 totals 15 residues. The chain's CDR3 is CASINRGATNEKLFF. For the CDR3, the DNA is TGTGCCAGCATTAACAGGGGAGCAACTAATGAAAAACTGTTTTTT. Variable domain in full (rest from reference TRBV28 and TRBJ1-4): DVKVTQSSRYLVKRTGEKVFLECVQDMDHENMFWYRQDPGLGLRLIYFSYDVKMKEKGDIPEGYSVSREKKERFSLILESASTNQTSMYLCASINRGATNEKLFFGSGTQLSVL.

The V and J genes are TRBV6-5 and TRBJ1-6; D perhaps matches TRBD1 (5 bases). Trimming shortened V by 0 bases and J by 7 bases, and 13 bases separated the two germline ends. This CDR3 has 16 residues. CDR1 is MNHEY, CDR2 SVGAGI, per germline. The CDR3 DNA is TGTGCCAGCAGTTACTCGGGGAGGGCAGGGAATTCACCCCTCCACTTT. Translated, it gives CASSYSGRAGNSPLHF.

This chain connects TRBV25-1 to TRBJ2-5; a possible D gene is TRBD2 (5 bases). In germline, CDR1 is MGHDK, CDR2 SYGVNS. V was clipped by 4 bases and J by 1 base, with 10 bases between them. The CDR3 runs to 14 residues. The DNA for the CDR3 is TGTGCCAGCAGTGGTACTAGGGCCCAAGAGACCCAGTACTTC. Encoded protein: CASSGTRAQETQYF.

The chain couples TRBV20-1 to TRBJ1-5, with TRBD1 as a possible D gene (5 bases). The CDR3 has 18 amino acids. Germline CDR1 and CDR2: DFQATT and SNEGSKA (reference sequence). Trimming cost V 3 bases and J 0 bases, with 21 bases left between them. This CDR3 is CSASQFGRGGDSNQPQHF. The CDR3 DNA sequence: TGCAGTGCTAGTCAGTTTGGGAGGGGCGGGGATAGCAATCAGCCCCAGCATTTT.

The chain recombines TRBV5-1 with TRBJ2-1, with 8 positions matching TRBD1. Unmatched junction bases numbered 9, after V lost 4 bases and J lost 9 bases. The CDR3 contains 14 residues. Looked up from germline, CDR1 is SGHRS and CDR2 is YFSETQ. The CDR3 DNA is TGCGCCAGCAGCCGAAACCAGGGGGCGGTTGAGCAGTTCTTC. Translated: CASSRNQGAVEQFF.

V and J are TRBV28 and TRBJ2-5; the match to TRBD1 covers 10 bases. This CDR3 is 15 amino acids long. The germline V gene has CDR1 MDHEN and CDR2 SYDVKM. Trimming at V came to 6 bases and at J to 2 bases, leaving 6 bases not matched to a gene. The CDR3 sequence is CASRSGQGVQETQYF. The CDR3 DNA reads TGTGCCAGCAGAAGCGGACAGGGGGTACAAGAGACCCAGTACTTC.

The rearrangement joins TRBV7-8 to TRBJ2-7, with TRBD2 matching 10 bases. Germline assignment: CDR1 SGHVS and CDR2 FQNEAQ. Germline trimming cut 5 bases from V and 6 bases from J; bases unmatched to any gene: 22. The CDR3 length is 19 residues. The CDR3 region is CASSRQSSGSWISGLEQYF. Written as DNA, the CDR3 is TGTGCCAGCAGCCGACAATCTAGCGGGAGTTGGATTTCGGGCCTCGAGCAGTACTTC.

This clone turned up a few times. This chain uses TRBV11-2 with TRBJ2-7; D is uncertain. CDR1 is SGHAT, CDR2 FQNNGV, per germline. The CDR3 totals 17 residues. Deletions cut 0 bases from V and 7 bases from J, with 22 bases between. The CDR3 DNA reads TGTGCCAGCAGCTTAGAGAAAGACGGAGTCCCGGTTTGGGAGCAGTACTTC. It is translated as CASSLEKDGVPVWEQYF.

The V call is TRBV4-2, the J call TRBJ1-2; a weak D match, TRBD1 (5 bases). Deletions cut 0 bases from V and 3 bases from J, with 8 bases between. CDR3 length: 14 amino acids. Germline assignment: CDR1 LGHNA and CDR2 YNFKEQ. The CDR3 sequence is CASSQDRQYYGYTF. CDR3 DNA: TGTGCCAGCAGCCAAGATCGACAGTACTATGGCTACACCTTC.

The rearrangement links TRBV9 to TRBJ2-2; TRBD1 matches 7 bases. Germline CDR1 and CDR2: SGDLS and YYNGEE. The J segment lost 5 bases and the V segment lost 7 bases, leaving 8 bases of the junction unmatched. The CDR3 contains 14 residues. The CDR3 DNA is TGTGCCAGCGAGGGGGCGCCGGGTACCGGGGAGCTGTTTTTT. Protein: CASEGAPGTGELFF.

The V and J genes are TRBV6-2 or TRBV6-3 and TRBJ2-5, with 10 bases lining up with TRBD2. This CDR3 comprises 17 residues. CDR1 and CDR2 (germline): MNHEY, SVGEGT. The junction had 12 bases not matched to a gene; V was cut back by 2 bases and J by 6 bases. As DNA, the CDR3 is TGTGCCAGCAGTTACGGATGGGAGCGGGAGGGCCTGAAGACCCAGTACTTC. Translated, it gives CASSYGWEREGLKTQYF.

The CDR3 loop is CASTETGGDEQFF. In DNA form, the CDR3 reads TGTGCCAGCACGGAGACAGGGGGTGATGAGCAGTTCTTC. J is TRBJ2-1 and V is TRBV2; 9 positions agree with TRBD1. Germline-derived CDR1 and CDR2 are SNHLY and FYNNEI. V lost 7 bases and J lost 8; bases outside the gene matches: 6. CDR3 length: 13 residues.

The chain joins TRBV30 to TRBJ1-2; 11 nucleotides agree with TRBD1. Unmatched junction bases numbered 6, after V lost 5 bases and J lost 7 bases. This CDR3 comprises 13 residues. The germline CDR1 and CDR2 sequences are GTSNPN and SVGIG (reference sequence). CDR3 loop: CAWAGQGAGGYTF. CDR3 DNA: TGTGCCTGGGCCGGACAGGGGGCGGGTGGCTACACCTTC. Full variable domain (missing parts from reference TRBV30 and TRBJ1-2): SQTIHQWPATLVQPVGSPLSLECTVEGTSNPNLYWYRQAAGRGLQLLFYSVGIGQISSEVPQNLSASRPQDRQFILSSKKLLLSDSGFYLCAWAGQGAGGYTFGSGTRLTVV.

This clone was seen a handful of times. This chain uses TRBV28 with TRBJ2-7, with no clear D. The CDR3 consists of 16 residues. CDR1 MDHEN and CDR2 SYDVKM come from the germline V gene. The V end was cut by 5 bases, the J end by 0 bases, with 17 bases between. The CDR3 loop reads CASSPNFVASSYEQYF. The CDR3 coding sequence is TGTGCCAGCAGTCCGAACTTTGTAGCCAGCTCCTACGAGCAGTACTTC.

The gene calls are TRBV4-1 and TRBJ1-6, with D perhaps matching TRBD1 (5 bases). Per germline, CDR1 MGHRA and CDR2 YSYEKL. Trimming shortened V by 4 bases and J by 17 bases, and 30 bases separated the two germline ends. This CDR3 contains 17 residues. CDR3 protein: CASSRWDGRFLRSSFHF. The CDR3 nucleotides are TGCGCCAGCAGCCGATGGGACGGGAGATTTCTCCGCTCTTCCTTCCACTTT.

The chain couples TRBV2 to TRBJ1-3, with 9 nucleotides matching TRBD1. The germline V gene has CDR1 SNHLY and CDR2 FYNNEI. This CDR3 region has 14 residues. V shed 5 bases, J shed 5 bases, and the junction held 4 bases outside the gene matches. The CDR3 nucleotides are TGTGCCAGCAGTAAACAGGGGGCCCGAAACACCATATATTTT. This gives the protein CASSKQGARNTIYF.

V gene TRBV4-3 combines with J gene TRBJ2-1, with TRBD2 identical over 8 bases. CDR1 and CDR2 (germline): LGHNA, YSLEER. This CDR3 has 17 residues. V shed 0 bases and J 3 bases; nucleotides not matched to a gene: 7. DNA of the CDR3: TGCGCCAGCAGCCAAGATAAAGCGGGAGTTTTCTACAATGAGCAGTTCTTC. It is translated as CASSQDKAGVFYNEQFF.

The chain carries TRBV7-2 and TRBJ1-1; unclear D gene. Trimming removed 4 bases at V and 0 bases at J, with 18 bases between. This CDR3 is 17 amino acids long. CDR1 is SGHTA and CDR2 is FQGNSA in the germline V gene. DNA of the CDR3: TGTGCCAGCAGCTATTCGACCGACACTCCAATGAACACTGAAGCTTTCTTT. Residues: CASSYSTDTPMNTEAFF.